What follows is one TCR beta chain and its context. The antigen is not known. This sample is drawn from a study of T cell responses to AZD1222 COVID-19 vaccine. Findings and caveats of the study: It was only after the peak T cell response that any repertoires were sampled. Seropositivity was recorded at baseline in only 6 or 7 AZD1222 recipients. Possibly, clonal diversity was underestimated; donors were largely white British and included more females.

This CDR3 spans 17 amino acids. Germline-derived CDR1 and CDR2 are SGHRS and YFSETQ. The V gene end was trimmed by 4 bases and the J gene end by 2 bases; junction bases not matched to a gene: 8. Sequenced by immunoSEQ multiplex PCR; TCRdb stores in-frame clones only, minus some. The table includes 95,000 to 100,000 clones, about nine tenths detected once. The sample was peripheral blood, taken on day 0 of AZD1222 vaccination. This clonotype originated in an adult in good health. This sequence joins TRBV5-1 and TRBJ2-7; 14 nucleotides agree with TRBD2. Here the CDR3 reads CASSAGLAGGPTYEQYF. DNA of the CDR3: TGCGCCAGCAGCGCCGGACTAGCGGGGGGTCCCACCTACGAGCAGTACTTC.